This record concerns one T cell receptor (beta chain) sequence. This CDR3 region has 11 residues. Germline values: CDR1 GTSNPN, CDR2 SVGIG (reference sequence). Between the trimmed V and J ends, which lost 3 bases and 8 bases, there was a span of 8 bases. The sample is drawn from a study of cytomegalovirus exposure and HLA in healthy donors. PCR primers comprised 60 Vbeta and 13 Jbeta primers. Repertoires were generated with immunoSEQ multiplex PCR, while TCRdb's copy carries only in-frame clones and drops some. The table has more than 150,000 clones, 82% seen once. The TCR originated in a woman aged 45-60 years in good health and CMV-seropositive. The sequenced sample was PBMCs. The genes are TRBV30 and TRBJ2-1, with no clear D. The CDR3 is CAWSGEDEQFF. DNA for the CDR3: TGTGCCTGGAGCGGAGAGGATGAGCAGTTCTTC.